This T cell receptor (beta chain) was identified during a study of T cell changes during pregnancy in multiple sclerosis. The protocol was immunoSEQ multiplex PCR, while the TCRdb copy is restricted to in-frame clones and leaves out a portion. Of fewer than 70,000 clones listed, about 90% are singletons. This clone was detected only once. This TCR was recovered from a female donor in good health, enrolled as a control in a pregnancy study. Sequencing was performed on peripheral blood, taken in the second trimester of pregnancy.

CDR3 sequence: CASSGGPYEQYF. In DNA form, the CDR3 reads TGTGCCAGCAGTGGGGGCCCCTACGAGCAGTACTTC. The chain links TRBV7-8 to TRBJ2-7; perhaps TRBD1 as D (6 bases). From germline, CDR1 is SGHVS and CDR2 FQNEAQ. This CDR3 comprises 12 residues. V lost 6 bases and J lost 2, with 8 bases in between.